The source of this T cell receptor beta chain is a study of T cell responses to AZD1222 COVID-19 vaccine. Profiling relied on immunoSEQ multiplex PCR, and the TCRdb table lists in-frame clones only, not all of them. The sample includes about 90,000 clones, about 88% of them seen just once. Notes on this clone: Its antigen remains unidentified.

V lost 3 bases and J 2 bases, leaving 8 bases between the germline ends. CDR1 is MNHNS, CDR2 SASEGT, per germline. This CDR3 is built from 13 residues. Study-level findings and limits: Regions 160-218 and 743-854 held dominance among vaccine-associated CD4 TCRs, which spanned spike.

The rearrangement links TRBV6-1 to TRBJ2-7; D ambiguous. The origin of this receptor is an adult who received the AZD1222 COVID-19 vaccine. Material: peripheral blood, obtained 28 days after the second AZD1222 dose. CDR3 in amino acids: CASSDPPTYEQYF. In DNA form, the CDR3 reads TGTGCCAGCAGTGACCCGCCTACCTACGAGCAGTACTTC.